A selection of T cell receptor beta chains follows, all from one sample in a study of monozygotic twins with inflammatory bowel disease. One entry per CDR3 protein, without DNA, is what TCRdb gives after re-calling the 5' RACE reads. This sample's table has roughly 200,000 distinct CDR3 sequences. Sequencing input: blood. These receptors all come from a human donor with ulcerative colitis or Crohn's disease, or a healthy co-twin of an affected twin (not recorded which). Each CDR3 is given with its conserved first and last residue.

V	J	CDR3
TRBV5-6	TRBJ2-1	CASSLLGLAGNEQFF
TRBV2	TRBJ1-5	CASSERGAGNQPQHF
TRBV12-3/TRBV12-4	TRBJ1-5	CASTPSGGGNQPQHF
TRBV7-9	TRBJ2-5	CASSPSRSQETQYF
TRBV24-1	TRBJ2-1	CATSDSPSASGAPNEQFF
TRBV5-1	TRBJ2-7	CASSLGQGVYEQYF
TRBV2	TRBJ1-1	CASSAVGQLNTEAFF
TRBV9	TRBJ1-4	CASSAGPGQGVREKLFF
TRBV6-1	TRBJ1-5	CASRERNQPQHF
TRBV5-1	TRBJ2-3	CASSKLAGAAPSTDTQYF
TRBV6-2/TRBV6-3	TRBJ1-1	CASSGTEEAFF
TRBV5-1	TRBJ2-7	CASSTGTELGEQYF
TRBV7-2	TRBJ2-7	CASSLSGLGLYEQYF
TRBV6-5	TRBJ2-1	CASSSFREQFF
TRBV5-8	TRBJ2-7	CASSLGRGPYEQYF
TRBV20-1	TRBJ1-5	CSAADRVEDQPQHF
TRBV18	TRBJ1-2	CASSPTQGVHYDGYTF
TRBV7-9	TRBJ1-5	CASSLVADQPQHF
TRBV5-1	TRBJ2-1	CASSYIRTGGNYEQFF
TRBV12-3/TRBV12-4	TRBJ1-1	CASSLLPPGPSNTEAFF
TRBV6-1	TRBJ2-1	CASRGPLREGWNEQFF
TRBV28	TRBJ2-5	CASSPGGSETQYF
TRBV7-9	TRBJ2-1	CASSLLTSAFHNEQFF
TRBV25-1	TRBJ2-1	CASNSGLAGYNEQFF
TRBV10-3	TRBJ2-5	CAISESWTGGETQYF
TRBV12-3/TRBV12-4	TRBJ1-1	CASSLQITEAFF
TRBV5-1	TRBJ2-5	CASSSSPSQETQYF
TRBV19	TRBJ2-5	CASSISVRETQYF
TRBV29-1	TRBJ2-3	CSVGKEVIRYF
TRBV6-1	TRBJ2-7	CASSANRGLSYEQYF
TRBV4-1	TRBJ1-2	CASSQGQGNLYGYTF
TRBV3-1	TRBJ2-5	CASSPREGRLETQYF
TRBV6-1	TRBJ1-1	CASSDPGQGAWTEAFF
TRBV12-3/TRBV12-4	TRBJ1-1	CASSFRQGASGEAFF
TRBV12-3/TRBV12-4	TRBJ1-3	CASSSEYSGNTIYF
TRBV25-1	TRBJ2-3	CASSEVSGGSSADTQYF
TRBV10-3	TRBJ1-2	CAISDGQGADGYTF
TRBV10-3	TRBJ2-1	CAISDGRHQLPVNNEQFF
TRBV18	TRBJ1-1	CASSPIPASNTEAFF
TRBV7-8	TRBJ1-1	CASSHAIVLVNTEAFF
TRBV6-1	TRBJ2-1	CASSAQGEMGEQFF
TRBV20-1	TRBJ2-1	CSARVGSSYNEQFF
TRBV7-9	TRBJ1-5	CASSRDAGGNQPQHF